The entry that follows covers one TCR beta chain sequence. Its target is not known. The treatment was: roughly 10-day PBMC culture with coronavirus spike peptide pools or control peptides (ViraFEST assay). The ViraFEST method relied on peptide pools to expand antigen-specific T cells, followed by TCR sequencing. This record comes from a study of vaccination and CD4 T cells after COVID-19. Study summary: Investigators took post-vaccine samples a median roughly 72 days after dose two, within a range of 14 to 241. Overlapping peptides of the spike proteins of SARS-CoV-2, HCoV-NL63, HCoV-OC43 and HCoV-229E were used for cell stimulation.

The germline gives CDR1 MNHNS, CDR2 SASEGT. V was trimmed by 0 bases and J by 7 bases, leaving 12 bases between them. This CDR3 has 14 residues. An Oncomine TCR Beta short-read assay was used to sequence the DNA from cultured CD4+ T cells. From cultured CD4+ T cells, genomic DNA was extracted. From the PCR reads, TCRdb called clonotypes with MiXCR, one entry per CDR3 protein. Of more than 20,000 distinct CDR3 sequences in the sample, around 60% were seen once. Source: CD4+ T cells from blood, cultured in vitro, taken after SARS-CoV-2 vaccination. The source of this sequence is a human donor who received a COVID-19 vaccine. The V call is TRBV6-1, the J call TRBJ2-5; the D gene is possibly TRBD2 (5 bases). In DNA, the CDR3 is TGTGCCAGCAGTGAAGCTAGAGGGTTCGGGACCCAGTACTTC. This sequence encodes CASSEARGFGTQYF.